This passage covers 13 T cell receptor beta chains from one sample sequenced in a study of beta chain features in type 1 diabetes. Findings and caveats of the study: Moderate but significant shortening of TCRB CDR3s was recorded in all four CD4+ subsets from Type 1 diabetes patients.

Reverse transcribing all isolated RNA meant expressed TCRB transcripts were sequenced. The method was immunoSEQ multiplex PCR; TCRdb's version includes in-frame clones alone and lacks a portion of them. The sample has around 690,000 clones, over 10% seen once; the top ten hold more than 0.09%. No antigen has been identified for these receptors. Specimen: naive CD4+ T cells from blood. The receptors shown here come from a man younger than 45 with type 1 diabetes.

This clone was picked up a small number of times. This rearrangement joins TRBV12-5 to TRBJ1-1; D ambiguous. This CDR3 contains 12 residues. In germline, CDR1 is LGHNT, CDR2 FRNRAP. Trimming pared 1 base from V and 10 bases from J, leaving 10 bases between. The CDR3 DNA is TGTGCTAGTGGTTTGGGGCAGGCGGGAGCTTTCTTT. Protein product: CASGLGQAGAFF.

The CDR3 loop reads CASSQGSGAKNIQYF. The DNA for the CDR3 is TGTGCCAGCAGTCAAGGCTCCGGGGCCAAAAACATTCAGTACTTC. The chain is built from TRBV6-1 and TRBJ2-4, with no clear D. CDR3 length: 15 amino acids. Trimming shortened V by 5 bases and J by 1 base, and 12 bases separated the two germline ends. Germline assignment: CDR1 MNHNS and CDR2 SASEGT.

In regard to this clone: The sample holds other DNA sequences that translate to the same CDR3. The rearrangement uses TRBV4-3 and TRBJ1-2; TRBD1 matches at 9 bases. The germline gives CDR1 LGHNA, CDR2 YSLEER. V was clipped by 1 base and J by 3 bases; unmatched bases: 0. CDR3 length equals 14 residues. This CDR3 is CASSQGTGDYGYTF. The CDR3 DNA is TGCGCCAGCAGCCAAGGGACAGGGGACTATGGCTACACCTTC.

In this sample, this clone turned up a few times. The chain uses TRBV9 and TRBJ2-7; perhaps TRBD2 as D (6 bases). CDR1 is SGDLS and CDR2 is YYNGEE in the germline V gene. V dropped 4 bases and J dropped 0 bases, with 14 bases sitting between them. This CDR3 contains 15 residues. DNA of the CDR3: TGTGCCAGCAGCTTAACGGACTATCACTCCTACGAGCAGTACTTC. It yields the protein CASSLTDYHSYEQYF.

Only a few counts were recorded for this clone. This chain uses TRBV6-5 with TRBJ2-7, with 9 bases matching TRBD1. Germline-derived CDR1 and CDR2 are MNHEY and SVGAGI. The CDR3 has 14 amino acids. V shed 6 bases and J 4 bases; nucleotides not matched to a gene: 7. CDR3 region: CASSTQGAGYEQYF. The CDR3 region has the DNA TGTGCCAGCAGCACACAGGGGGCTGGTTACGAGCAGTACTTC.

This clone was counted only a few times. This rearrangement joins TRBV2 to TRBJ1-2, with D possibly matching TRBD1 (6 bases). From germline, CDR1 is SNHLY and CDR2 FYNNEI. The length of the CDR3 is 13 residues. V was trimmed by 1 base and J by 8 bases, leaving 11 bases between them. The CDR3 loop is CASSEGQAVGYTF. The CDR3, as DNA: TGTGCCAGCAGTGAAGGACAGGCCGTAGGCTACACCTTC.

This clone was recorded a few times. The chain combines TRBV5-8 with TRBJ2-1; 8 nucleotides align to TRBD2. The length of the CDR3 is 13 residues. Looked up from germline, CDR1 is SGHTS and CDR2 is YDEGEE. V shed 6 bases and J 11 bases; nucleotides not matched to a gene: 10. CDR3: CASNGLAGGKQFF. The CDR3 region has the DNA TGTGCCAGCAACGGACTAGCCGGGGGGAAGCAGTTCTTC.

This clone was recorded only once. Other nucleotide sequences from this sample produce the same CDR3. The rearrangement links TRBV19 to TRBJ1-1; D might be TRBD1 (5 bases). Germline V gene sequence: CDR1 LNHDA, CDR2 SQIVND (reference sequence). The CDR3 extends over 13 amino acids. V was shortened by 4 bases and J by 3 bases, with 9 bases between the two germline ends. The CDR3 here is CASSTRGDTEAFF. CDR3 bases: TGTGCCAGTAGTACTCGGGGGGACACTGAAGCTTTCTTT. The variable domain in full, with the rest retrieved from reference TRBV19 and TRBJ1-1, is DGGITQSPKYLFRKEGQNVTLSCEQNLNHDAMYWYRQDPGQGLRLIYYSQIVNDFQKGDIAEGYSVSREKKESFPLTVTSAQKNPTAFYLCASSTRGDTEAFFGQGTRLTVV.

This clone was observed a handful of times. The sample holds other DNA sequences that translate to the same CDR3. The chain uses TRBV30 and TRBJ2-5; D gene unclear. The V gene lost 0 bases and the J gene lost 4 bases, with 3 bases spanning the gap. Germline V gives CDR1 GTSNPN, CDR2 SVGIG (reference sequence). The CDR3 extends over 11 amino acids. Here the CDR3 reads CAWSVGETQYF. In DNA, the CDR3 is TGTGCCTGGAGTGTCGGAGAGACCCAGTACTTC.

V is TRBV10-2 and J is TRBJ1-6; D not certain. Looked up from germline, CDR1 is WSHSY and CDR2 is SAAADI. V lost 2 bases and J 11 bases, leaving 13 bases between the germline ends. The CDR3 has 14 residues. The CDR3 DNA is TGCGCCAGCAGTGAGATCAACGTCTCGGCACCCCTCCACTTT. This translates into CASSEINVSAPLHF.

This clone was seen just once. The chain has TRBV15 and TRBJ1-1; D call uncertain. CDR1 is LNHNV and CDR2 is YYDKDF in the germline V gene (reference sequence). The CDR3 consists of 15 residues. V gave up 1 base and J gave up 3 bases, with 12 bases separating them. The chain's CDR3 is CATSRGTGVDTEAFF. The DNA for the CDR3 is TGTGCCACCAGCAGAGGAACGGGAGTGGACACTGAAGCTTTCTTT.

V usage is TRBV7-9 and J usage is TRBJ2-5; TRBD2 matches at 9 bases. The CDR3 sequence is 18 residues long. V lost 5 bases and J lost 1; bases outside the gene matches: 14. The germline V gene encodes CDR1 SEHNR and CDR2 FQNEAQ (reference sequence). The CDR3, as DNA: TGTGCCAGCAGCCCCGGAGTAGCGGGGGCCCAGACCCAAGAGACCCAGTACTTC. Translation gives CASSPGVAGAQTQETQYF.

This chain links TRBV7-9 with TRBJ1-3; D not resolved. Trimming took off 5 bases at V and 2 bases at J, with 13 bases between the two ends. The germline V gene has CDR1 SEHNR and CDR2 FQNEAQ (reference sequence). The CDR3 length is 15 residues. The CDR3 loop reads CASSPQMLPGNTIYF. The CDR3 DNA reads TGTGCCAGCAGCCCCCAGATGCTCCCTGGAAACACCATATATTTT.